The entry below gives a single T cell receptor (beta chain) sequence along with its context. The antigen remains unidentified. The sample belongs to a study of identical twins. Findings and limits, study-wide: For cord blood, abundant beta clonotypes had fewer insertions, unlike memory repertoires, which showed none.

TCRdb ran MiXCR on the 5' RACE reads and lists one entry per CDR3 protein. The table includes approximately 890,000 distinct CDR3 sequences, about 12% detected once. The germline V gene has CDR1 ENHRY and CDR2 SYGVKD. This CDR3 contains 16 residues. V was clipped by 3 bases and J by 1 base, with 10 bases between them. The same sample was also studied in work on yellow fever vaccine responses in identical twins. That paper states: Twins' T cell vaccine responses reportedly looked partly convergent, partly personalized.

The clonotype originates from a woman aged 18-29 years in good health. The J gene is TRBJ2-6, the V gene TRBV10-3; possible D gene TRBD1, 5 bases. The sample comprised PBMCs. Written as DNA, the CDR3 is TGTGCCATCAGTGACAGGGTTGGTTCTGGGGCCAACGTCCTGACTTTC. Its translation: CAISDRVGSGANVLTF.